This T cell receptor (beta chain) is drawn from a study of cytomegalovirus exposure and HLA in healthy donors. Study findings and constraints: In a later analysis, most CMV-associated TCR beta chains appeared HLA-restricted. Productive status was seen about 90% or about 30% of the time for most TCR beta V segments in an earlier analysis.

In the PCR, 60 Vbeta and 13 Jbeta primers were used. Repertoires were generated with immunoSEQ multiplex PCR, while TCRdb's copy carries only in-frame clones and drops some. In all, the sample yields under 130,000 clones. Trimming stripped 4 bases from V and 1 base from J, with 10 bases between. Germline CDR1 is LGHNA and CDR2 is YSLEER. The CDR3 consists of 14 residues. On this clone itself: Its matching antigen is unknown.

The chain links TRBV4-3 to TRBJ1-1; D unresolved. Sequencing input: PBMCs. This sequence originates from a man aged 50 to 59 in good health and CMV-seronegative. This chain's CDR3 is CASSRADKNTEAFF. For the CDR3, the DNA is TGCGCCAGCAGCCGTGCCGACAAGAACACTGAAGCTTTCTTT.